This T cell receptor beta chain was obtained from a study of cytomegalovirus exposure and HLA in healthy donors. Germline values: CDR1 SGHDT, CDR2 YYEEEE. This CDR3 is 19 amino acids long. Trimming stripped 0 bases from V and 7 bases from J, with 23 bases between. Primers: 60 Vbeta forward and 13 Jbeta reverse. Produced via immunoSEQ multiplex PCR; TCRdb's table is partial and in-frame only. This table holds 200,000 or so clones, roughly 87% found once. Sequenced: PBMCs. The chain uses TRBV5-6 and TRBJ1-6, with D possibly TRBD1 on 5 matching bases. The TCR was taken from a girl in the first two years of life in good health and CMV-seronegative. Written as DNA, the CDR3 is TGTGCCAGCAGCTTGGTCCGGCTAGAATCCCAGGGCTGGAATTCACCCCTCCACTTT. Protein product: CASSLVRLESQGWNSPLHF.